These 21 T cell receptor beta chains came from one sample sequenced in a study of T cell repertoires in cytomegalovirus infection. TCRdb analysed the reads with MiXCR anew, one entry per CDR3 protein. The sample includes about 450,000 distinct CDR3 sequences, roughly 30% of them seen just once. The sequencing sample was made of PBMCs. All receptors come from a human donor in good health (CMV status not recorded). Some clones in this sample may be carry-over from other donors' samples.

About this clonotype: Because the CDR3's place on the DNA is in doubt, the DNA is left out and the CDR3 is given as listed by TCRdb. The chain recombines TRBV12-3 or TRBV12-4 with TRBJ2-1. Both ends counted, the CDR3 spans 13 residues. The CDR3 protein is CASSFLENNEQFF.

This sequence joins TRBV2 and TRBJ1-2, with TRBD1 matching 10 bases. Germline V gene sequence: CDR1 SNHLY, CDR2 FYNNEI. Trimming removed 6 bases from V and 2 bases from J; junction bases left unmatched: 9. This CDR3 has 16 amino acids. The CDR3 DNA reads TGTGCCAGCAGAGCTCAACCGGGACAGGGGAACTATGGCTACACCTTC. Encoded protein: CASRAQPGQGNYGYTF. Variable domain in full (rest from reference TRBV2 and TRBJ1-2): EPEVTQTPSHQVTQMGQEVILRCVPISNHLYFYWYRQILGQKVEFLVSFYNNEISEKSEIFDDQFSVERPDGSNFTLKIRSTKLEDSAMYFCASRAQPGQGNYGYTFGSGTRLTVV.

The chain has TRBV6-5 and TRBJ1-3; TRBD1 might be the D (6 bases). V lost 6 bases, J lost 3 bases, and 24 bases lay in between. Germline V gene sequence: CDR1 MNHEY, CDR2 SVGAGI. The CDR3 is made up of 18 amino acids. CDR3 sequence: CASSPSLGGAVGGNTIYF. CDR3 nucleotide sequence: TGTGCCAGCAGCCCTTCCCTCGGGGGGGCCGTTGGTGGAAACACCATATATTTT.

Only a few counts were recorded for this clonotype. The rearrangement joins TRBV14 to TRBJ2-1; 10 positions match TRBD1. CDR3 length: 13 residues. In germline, CDR1 is SGHDN, CDR2 FVKESK. The ends lost 6 bases at V and 8 bases at J; junction bases unmatched: 4. CDR3 sequence (DNA): TGTGCCAGCAGAGGGACAGGGGTCTATGAGCAGTTCTTC. It is translated as CASRGTGVYEQFF.

At least ten counts were recorded for this clonotype. The V gene is TRBV7-2, the J gene TRBJ1-3, with D possibly being TRBD1 (5 bases). Germline assignment: CDR1 SGHTA and CDR2 FQGNSA. CDR3 length equals 14 residues. The V end lost 1 base, the J end lost 4 bases, and 8 bases lay between the germline ends. The DNA of the CDR3 is TGTGCCAGCAGCTTAGACAGGAACGGAAACACCATATATTTT. Protein: CASSLDRNGNTIYF.

This chain uses TRBV7-2 with TRBJ1-5, with 7 positions matching TRBD1. The CDR3 sequence is 13 residues long. V lost 4 bases, J lost 15 bases, and 12 bases stayed unmatched. Germline values: CDR1 SGHTA, CDR2 FQGNSA. The DNA of the CDR3 is TGTGCCAGCAGCTCCCACAGGGGTCAGCCCAGGCATTTT. Its translation is CASSSHRGQPRHF. Variable domain in full (rest from reference TRBV7-2 and TRBJ1-5): GAGVSQSPSNKVTEKGKDVELRCDPISGHTALYWYRQSLGQGLEFLIYFQGNSAPDKSGLPSDRFSAERTGGSVSTLTIQRTQQEDSAVYLCASSSHRGQPRHFGDGTRLSIL.

Only a few counts were recorded for this clonotype. The J gene is TRBJ2-7, the V gene TRBV11-1; 8 nucleotides line up with TRBD1. Trimming cost V 8 bases and J 5 bases; bases outside gene matches: 11. Germline lookup yields CDR1 SGHAT and CDR2 FQDESV (reference sequence). The CDR3 spans 14 residues. CDR3 sequence (DNA): TGTGCCAGCCTGAAGGACAGGGCGGTGAACGAGCAGTACTTC. Its translation: CASLKDRAVNEQYF.

The V gene is TRBV10-3, the J gene TRBJ2-7; no firm D call. In germline, CDR1 is ENHRY, CDR2 SYGVKD. CDR3 length: 13 amino acids. Trimming removed 5 bases from V and 6 bases from J, with 14 bases in between. The DNA of the CDR3 is TGTGCCATCAGTCTCAAGGTAACCTCCGAGCAGTACTTC. Its protein product is CAISLKVTSEQYF.

The chain is built from TRBV19 and TRBJ2-2; D is unclear. The CDR3 runs 13 residues. Germline V CDR1 and CDR2: LNHDA, SQIVND (reference sequence). V gave up 3 bases and J gave up 5 bases, with 7 bases separating them. CDR3 in DNA: TGTGCCAGTAGTATTGACTGGACCGGGGAGCTGTTTTTT. This encodes CASSIDWTGELFF. The full variable domain, with the rest looked up from reference TRBV19 and TRBJ2-2, is DGGITQSPKYLFRKEGQNVTLSCEQNLNHDAMYWYRQDPGQGLRLIYYSQIVNDFQKGDIAEGYSVSREKKESFPLTVTSAQKNPTAFYLCASSIDWTGELFFGEGSRLTVL.

The J gene is TRBJ2-1, the V gene TRBV2, with a tentative D call TRBD2 (6 bases). The CDR3 loop spans 15 amino acids. Germline values: CDR1 SNHLY, CDR2 FYNNEI. Trimming shortened V by 5 bases and J by 5 bases, and 16 bases separated the two germline ends. This chain's CDR3 is CASSQAGRRNNEQFF. In DNA form, the CDR3 reads TGTGCCAGCAGTCAGGCGGGACGGAGAAACAATGAGCAGTTCTTC.

The chain carries TRBV27 and TRBJ2-3, with D possibly TRBD1 on 5 matching bases. The CDR3 consists of 17 residues. The germline gives CDR1 MNHEY, CDR2 SMNVEV (reference sequence). V lost 8 bases and J 2 bases, leaving 23 bases between the germline ends. The CDR3 DNA sequence: TGTGCCAGCCCCCCCCACCCAGGGTACCCCCCCACAGATACGCAGTATTTT. Residues: CASPPHPGYPPTDTQYF.

The J gene is TRBJ1-6, the V gene TRBV4-1; TRBD1 aligns across 8 bases. The CDR3 consists of 16 residues. Trimming took 3 bases from V and 7 from J; bases not matched to a gene: 8. In germline, CDR1 is MGHRA, CDR2 YSYEKL. The CDR3 nucleotides are TGCGCCAGCAGCCAGAAAGGGACAGGCATAAATTCACCCCTCCACTTT. Amino acid sequence: CASSQKGTGINSPLHF.

In its sample, this clonotype was seen many times. The chain recombines TRBV7-2 with TRBJ1-1; 9 nucleotides agree with TRBD1. CDR1 is SGHTA and CDR2 is FQGNSA in the germline V gene. Trimming took 5 bases from V and 1 from J; bases not matched to a gene: 5. The CDR3 sequence is 15 residues long. For the CDR3, the DNA is TGTGCCAGCAGCAAAACAGGGGGCCCGAACACTGAAGCTTTCTTT. Translation: CASSKTGGPNTEAFF. The whole variable domain, remainder taken from reference TRBV7-2 and TRBJ1-1, is GAGVSQSPSNKVTEKGKDVELRCDPISGHTALYWYRQSLGQGLEFLIYFQGNSAPDKSGLPSDRFSAERTGGSVSTLTIQRTQQEDSAVYLCASSKTGGPNTEAFFGQGTRLTVV.

This clonotype occurred many times. V gene TRBV28 combines with J gene TRBJ2-4; weak D call: TRBD1 (5 bases). Germline V lookup: CDR1 MDHEN, CDR2 SYDVKM. The CDR3 contains 17 residues. Trimming took 4 bases from V and 3 from J, leaving 19 bases between them. Here the CDR3 reads CASSSADSTIVKNIQYF. The CDR3 DNA reads as TGTGCCAGCAGTTCTGCTGACAGTACGATAGTCAAAAACATTCAGTACTTC.

This clonotype was observed at least ten times. J is TRBJ2-7 and V is TRBV7-8; TRBD2 matches at 8 bases. Per germline, CDR1 SGHVS and CDR2 FQNEAQ. The CDR3 loop spans 18 amino acids. V gave up 4 bases and J gave up 2 bases; unmatched junction bases: 16. The chain's CDR3 is CASSSDSWRGANPYEQYF. The DNA of the CDR3 is TGTGCCAGCAGCTCGGACAGTTGGCGGGGGGCGAATCCCTACGAGCAGTACTTC. The full variable domain, with the rest looked up from reference TRBV7-8 and TRBJ2-7, is GAGVSQSPRYKVAKRGQDVALRCDPISGHVSLFWYQQALGQGPEFLTYFQNEAQLDKSGLPSDRFFAERPEGSVSTLKIQRTQQEDSAVYLCASSSDSWRGANPYEQYFGPGTRLTVT.

The chain couples TRBV6-8 to TRBJ1-2, with unresolved D. Trimming cost V 4 bases and J 4 bases, with 13 bases left between them. Per germline, CDR1 MNHGY and CDR2 SAAAGT. This CDR3 is 14 amino acids long. CDR3: CASSSAGPIYGYTF. CDR3 bases: TGTGCCAGCAGTTCAGCAGGACCCATCTATGGCTACACCTTC.

The rearrangement links TRBV20-1 to TRBJ1-2; D call uncertain. Trimming shortened V by 1 base and J by 1 base, and 10 bases separated the two germline ends. CDR3 length: 14 residues. Germline V gives CDR1 DFQATT, CDR2 SNEGSKA (reference sequence). This CDR3 reads CSARVGFDNYGYTF. The CDR3, as DNA: TGCAGTGCTAGAGTGGGGTTTGATAACTATGGCTACACCTTC.

The gene calls are TRBV5-1 and TRBJ2-7; D unclear. Germline loops: CDR1 SGHRS, CDR2 YFSETQ. Between the trimmed V and J ends, which lost 0 bases and 0 bases, there was a span of 10 bases. The CDR3 totals 15 residues. CDR3 sequence: CASSLVDTYSYEQYF. CDR3 coding DNA: TGCGCCAGCAGCTTGGTAGACACATACTCCTACGAGCAGTACTTC.

V and J are TRBV4-2 and TRBJ2-7; D is uncertain. Trimming stripped 0 bases from V and 2 bases from J, with 5 bases between. This CDR3 is built from 13 residues. Germline assignment: CDR1 LGHNA and CDR2 YNFKEQ. Here the CDR3 reads CASSQDTTYEQYF. The DNA for the CDR3 is TGTGCCAGCAGCCAAGACACCACCTACGAGCAGTACTTC.

This chain uses TRBV20-1 with TRBJ1-6; D call uncertain. The CDR3 runs to 16 residues. Trimming left V 3 bases short and J 0 bases short, with 12 bases between. Per germline, CDR1 DFQATT and CDR2 SNEGSKA (reference sequence). CDR3 amino acids: CSASRLSVSYNSPLHF. The DNA of the CDR3 is TGCAGTGCTAGTAGGCTTTCGGTCTCCTATAATTCACCCCTCCACTTT.

The V and J genes are TRBV6-1 and TRBJ2-3; D remains ambiguous. V lost 2 bases to trimming and J lost 5 bases, with 8 bases between them. The CDR3 has 13 amino acids. In germline, CDR1 is MNHNS, CDR2 SASEGT. The CDR3 bases are TGTGCCAGCAGTGAACTCGAGAGAGATACGCAGTATTTT. This gives the protein CASSELERDTQYF.